This T cell receptor (beta chain) emerged from a study of T cell responses to AZD1222 COVID-19 vaccine. The V gene lost 0 bases and the J gene lost 5 bases, with 13 bases spanning the gap. The V gene's germline CDR1 is LGHNA and CDR2 YNFKEQ. The CDR3 extends over 16 amino acids. TCRdb keeps only in-frame clones here, not all; method: immunoSEQ multiplex PCR. The sample has some 120,000 clones, 70% to 90% seen once. This material consisted of peripheral blood, taken on day 0 of AZD1222 vaccination. This chain joins TRBV4-2 and TRBJ2-2; D possibly corresponds to TRBD1 (6 bases). This sequence was found in an adult in good health. The CDR3 here is CASSQDGGQRTGELFF. CDR3 DNA sequence: TGTGCCAGCAGCCAAGATGGAGGACAGAGGACCGGGGAGCTGTTTTTT.